This T cell receptor beta chain came from a study of identical twins. The CDR3 extends over 14 amino acids. J was trimmed by 7 bases and V by 4 bases; bases with no gene match: 8. Germline V gene data show CDR1 as SGHDT and CDR2 as YYEEEE. TCRdb reanalysed the 5' RACE reads using MiXCR and keeps one entry per CDR3 protein. The sample has fewer than 800,000 distinct CDR3 sequences, 7% to 7.5% seen once. This sample was also put to use in a study of yellow fever vaccine responses in identical twins.

The rearrangement uses TRBV5-6 and TRBJ1-5; 7 nucleotides align to TRBD1. What was sequenced was PBMCs. This TCR came from a woman under 30 in good health. The CDR3 protein is CASSRRAGGQPQHF. The CDR3 bases are TGTGCCAGCAGCAGAAGGGCAGGGGGGCAGCCCCAGCATTTT. The entire variable domain, with the rest obtained from reference TRBV5-6 and TRBJ1-5, is as follows: DAGVTQSPTHLIKTRGQQVTLRCSPKSGHDTVSWYQQALGQGPQFIFQYYEEEERQRGNFPDRFSGHQFPNYSSELNVNALLLGDSALYLCASSRRAGGQPQHFGDGTRLSIL.